Included here is one T cell receptor (beta chain) sequence, with context. Its specificity is unknown. Generated by immunoSEQ multiplex PCR, the TCRdb table keeps only in-frame clones and is missing some. This sample carries about 110,000 clones, roughly 94% of them seen once, and the ten largest clones take 3.5% to 4%. The sample is drawn from a study of brain T cells in children with intractable seizures. Overall study results and limits: Only CDR3 sequence similarity suggested viral specificity, without known HCMV serostatus.

Sequencing was limited to surgery cases with top T cell transcript signatures in brain tissue. Germline assignment: CDR1 LGHDT and CDR2 YNNKEL (reference sequence). Trimming pared 4 bases from V and 2 bases from J, leaving 10 bases between. The CDR3 covers 14 residues. The receptor was derived from a boy younger than two with hemimegalencephaly and intractable seizures. The material was peripheral blood, obtained at surgery. The gene calls are TRBV3-1 (or the pseudogene TRBV3-2) and TRBJ2-3; tentative D call: TRBD2 (6 bases). CDR3 protein: CASSRRGTTDTQYF. Written as DNA, the CDR3 is TGTGCCAGCAGCCGCCGGGGGACCACAGATACGCAGTATTTT.